One T cell receptor beta chain is described in this entry. This entry is derived from a study of blood T cell repertoires in COVID-19. TCRdb's table, derived via immunoSEQ multiplex PCR, lists solely in-frame clones and lacks some. Here the sample spans 120,000 to 150,000 clones, roughly 89% being singletons. The CDR3 length is 17 residues. The germline gives CDR1 MNHEY, CDR2 SVGEGT. Between the trimmed V and J ends, which lost 0 bases and 0 bases, there was a span of 11 bases. The source of this sequence is a woman between 45 and 65 years old who had been exposed to COVID-19. The specimen sequenced was PBMCs or T cells enriched from blood (not recorded which). J is TRBJ1-4 and V is TRBV6-2 or TRBV6-3, with TRBD1 as a possible D gene (6 bases). The DNA for the CDR3 is TGTGCCAGCAGTTACTCGAGTGGGACACCAACTAATGAAAAACTGTTTTTT. Its protein product is CASSYSSGTPTNEKLFF.